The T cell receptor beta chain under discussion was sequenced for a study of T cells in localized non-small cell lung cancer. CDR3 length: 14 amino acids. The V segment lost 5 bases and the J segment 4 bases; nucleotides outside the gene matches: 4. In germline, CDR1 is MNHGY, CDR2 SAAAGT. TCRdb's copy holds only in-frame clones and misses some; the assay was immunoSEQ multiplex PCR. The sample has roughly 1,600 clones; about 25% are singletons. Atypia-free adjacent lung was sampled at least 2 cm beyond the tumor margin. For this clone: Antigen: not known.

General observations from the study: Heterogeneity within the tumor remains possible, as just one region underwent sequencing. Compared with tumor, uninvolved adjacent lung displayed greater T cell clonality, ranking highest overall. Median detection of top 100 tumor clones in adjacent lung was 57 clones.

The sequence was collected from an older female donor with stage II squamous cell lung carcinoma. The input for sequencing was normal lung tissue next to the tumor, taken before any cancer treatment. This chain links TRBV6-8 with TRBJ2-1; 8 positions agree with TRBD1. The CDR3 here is CASSDRQGYNEQFF. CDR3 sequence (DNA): TGTGCCAGCAGTGACCGACAGGGGTACAATGAGCAGTTCTTC.